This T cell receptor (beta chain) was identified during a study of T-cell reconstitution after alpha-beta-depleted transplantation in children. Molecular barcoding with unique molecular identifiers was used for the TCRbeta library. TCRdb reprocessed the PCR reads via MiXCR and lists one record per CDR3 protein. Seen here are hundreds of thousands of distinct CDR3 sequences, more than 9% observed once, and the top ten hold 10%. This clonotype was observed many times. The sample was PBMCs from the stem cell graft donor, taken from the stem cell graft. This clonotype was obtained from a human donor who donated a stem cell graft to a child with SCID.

DNA for the CDR3: TGTGCCAGCAGCCGGACTAGCGGGGGGGGATATACGCAGTATTTT. It codes for CASSRTSGGGYTQYF. This chain joins TRBV12-3 or TRBV12-4 and TRBJ2-3; 15 nucleotides line up with TRBD2. J was trimmed by 7 bases and V by 6 bases; bases with no gene match: 5. This CDR3 contains 15 residues.